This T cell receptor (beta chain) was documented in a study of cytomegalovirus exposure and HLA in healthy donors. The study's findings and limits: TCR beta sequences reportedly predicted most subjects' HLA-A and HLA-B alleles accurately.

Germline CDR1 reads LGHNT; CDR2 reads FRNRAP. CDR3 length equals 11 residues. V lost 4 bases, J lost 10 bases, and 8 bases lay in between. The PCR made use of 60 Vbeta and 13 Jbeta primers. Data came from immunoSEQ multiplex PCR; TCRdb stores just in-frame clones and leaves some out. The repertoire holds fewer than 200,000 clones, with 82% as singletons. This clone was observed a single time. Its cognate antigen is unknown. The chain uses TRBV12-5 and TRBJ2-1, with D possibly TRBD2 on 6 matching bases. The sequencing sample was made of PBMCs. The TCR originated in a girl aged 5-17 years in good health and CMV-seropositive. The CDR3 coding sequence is TGTGCTAGTGGTTCACGGGGGGAGCAGTTCTTC. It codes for CASGSRGEQFF.